The rows below give T cell receptor beta chains drawn from one sample of a study of radiotherapy plus CTLA-4 blockade in lung cancer. The table came from immunoSEQ multiplex PCR; TCRdb's copy has only in-frame clones and leaves some out. Of approximately 76,000 clones in the sample, more than 60% are singletons; the top ten hold approximately 3.8%. Material: peripheral blood, obtained from a patient treated with radiotherapy plus ipilimumab. These receptors were collected from a human donor with non-small cell lung cancer who had a partial response to radiotherapy plus ipilimumab. Some clones in this sample may be carry-over from other donors' samples. Each CDR3 is given with its conserved first and last residue. Each record gives: clone size, V gene, D gene, J gene, CDR3 DNA, CDR3 protein. A D gene is named only where the DNA matches it firmly. Clone size is given for some rows only: seen once, a few or many times, or a class if the clone is expanded.

size: NA
V: TRBV28
D: TRBD1
J: TRBJ1-4
DNA: TGTGCCAGCAGTCCACACCTCCGGACAGGCCATAATGAAAAACTGTTTTTT
CDR3: CASSPHLRTGHNEKLFF

size: NA
V: TRBV10-1
D: NA
J: TRBJ1-2
DNA: TGCGCCAGCAGCCTCAACAGGAAAGCTGGCTACACCTTC
CDR3: CASSLNRKAGYTF

size: once
V: TRBV29-1
D: TRBD1
J: TRBJ1-2
DNA: TGCAGCATAAGGGACAGCTCCTATGGCTACACCTTC
CDR3: CSIRDSSYGYTF

size: NA
V: TRBV28
D: NA
J: TRBJ2-7
DNA: TGTGCCAGCAGAATTCGGTACGGCGAGCAGTACTTC
CDR3: CASRIRYGEQYF

size: NA
V: TRBV21-1
D: NA
J: TRBJ2-7
DNA: TGTGCCAGCAGCAAAGAGCCCGAGCAGTACTTC
CDR3: CASSKEPEQYF

size: NA
V: TRBV30
D: NA
J: TRBJ1-4
DNA: TGTGCCTTGGCTAAGAAGAGCCAGGCGGAAAAACTGTTTTTT
CDR3: CALAKKSQAEKLFF

size: NA
V: TRBV28
D: TRBD2
J: TRBJ2-1
DNA: TGTGCCAGCAGTTTCGGCGGACTAGCGGGAGAAGAGCAGTTCTTC
CDR3: CASSFGGLAGEEQFF

size: NA
V: TRBV27
D: NA
J: TRBJ1-5
DNA: TGTGCCAGCAGTCTTTCGGGGGGTAGCAATCAGCCCCAGCATTTT
CDR3: CASSLSGGSNQPQHF

size: NA
V: TRBV7-3
D: NA
J: TRBJ2-3
DNA: TGTGCCAGCAGCCCCTTGGTGACGGGGGGCGCAGATACGCAGTATTTT
CDR3: CASSPLVTGGADTQYF

size: NA
V: TRBV6-1
D: NA
J: TRBJ2-2
DNA: TGTGCCAGCACCTTTCTCACCGGGGAGCTGTTTTTT
CDR3: CASTFLTGELFF

size: NA
V: TRBV10-2
D: TRBD1
J: TRBJ1-4
DNA: TGCGCCAGCAGACCTACAGGGGCAACTAATGAAAAACTGTTTTTT
CDR3: CASRPTGATNEKLFF

size: once
V: TRBV6-6
D: NA
J: TRBJ2-5
DNA: TGTGCCAGCACCCCAGCGCAACGGGGGGCGGGGGAGACCCAGTACTTC
CDR3: CASTPAQRGAGETQYF

size: NA
V: TRBV7-9
D: NA
J: TRBJ2-7
DNA: TGTGCCAGCAGCCCCCGTTTCCAGCAGTACTTC
CDR3: CASSPRFQQYF

size: NA
V: TRBV10-1
D: NA
J: TRBJ2-2
DNA: TGCGCCAGCAGTTGGGGGGCGAACACCGGGGAGCTGTTTTTT
CDR3: CASSWGANTGELFF

size: NA
V: TRBV15
D: NA
J: TRBJ2-2
DNA: TGTGCCACCAGCGAAACCGGGACATTTACCACCGGGGAGCTGTTTTTT
CDR3: CATSETGTFTTGELFF

size: NA
V: TRBV7-2
D: TRBD1
J: TRBJ1-2
DNA: TGTGCCAGCAGCTTAGTCGGGACAGGGGACTATGGCTACACCTTC
CDR3: CASSLVGTGDYGYTF

size: NA
V: TRBV5-1
D: TRBD2
J: TRBJ2-7
DNA: TGCGCCAGCAGCTTGCCTAGCGGGAACTGGGACGAGCAGTACTTC
CDR3: CASSLPSGNWDEQYF

size: NA
V: TRBV15
D: NA
J: TRBJ1-6
DNA: TGTGCCGCCGGGGTTCAGAATAATTCACCCCTCCACTTT
CDR3: CAAGVQNNSPLHF

size: few
V: TRBV28
D: NA
J: TRBJ1-3
DNA: TGTGCCAGTCGGGGAGTCCGCTCTGGAAACACCATATATTTT
CDR3: CASRGVRSGNTIYF

size: NA
V: TRBV7-2
D: TRBD1
J: TRBJ2-7
DNA: TGTGCCAGCAGCCCATCCCAGGGGGCGCGGGGCGAGCAGTACTTC
CDR3: CASSPSQGARGEQYF

size: NA
V: TRBV19
D: TRBD2
J: TRBJ2-7
DNA: TGTGCCAGTAGTCCCTCGATGACTAGCGGGATGTCTTCCGAGCAGTACTTC
CDR3: CASSPSMTSGMSSEQYF

size: NA
V: TRBV15
D: TRBD1
J: TRBJ2-7
DNA: TGTGCCACCAGCAGAGCCGGGACAGGACGCCACGAGCAGTACTTC
CDR3: CATSRAGTGRHEQYF

size: NA
V: TRBV7-9
D: TRBD2
J: TRBJ2-5
DNA: TGTGCCAGCAGCCTGGGGACTAATCAAGAGACCCAGTACTTC
CDR3: CASSLGTNQETQYF

size: NA
V: TRBV7-3
D: TRBD2
J: TRBJ2-1
DNA: TGTGCCAGCAGCTCATCTAGCGGGGGCTACAATGAGCAGTTCTTC
CDR3: CASSSSSGGYNEQFF

size: few
V: TRBV5-1
D: TRBD1
J: TRBJ2-3
DNA: TGCGCCAGCAGCCTCCGGGACAGGGGTGACCTTCAGTATTTT
CDR3: CASSLRDRGDLQYF

size: NA
V: TRBV11-3
D: NA
J: TRBJ2-3
DNA: TGTGCCAGCAGCTTAGATTTGACAGGGAGGGATACGCAGTATTTT
CDR3: CASSLDLTGRDTQYF

size: NA
V: TRBV6-1
D: NA
J: TRBJ1-1
DNA: TGTGCCAGCAGTGAGAGCGGGCGACTCGAAGCTTTCTTT
CDR3: CASSESGRLEAFF

size: NA
V: TRBV7-3
D: NA
J: TRBJ2-7
DNA: TGTGCCAGCAGCTTAGCAACCGGGAGCGCCTACGAGCAGTACTTC
CDR3: CASSLATGSAYEQYF

size: NA
V: TRBV28
D: NA
J: TRBJ2-5
DNA: TGTGCCAGCAGTCAGGGCAGGGGGGCCCTGGGGACCCAGTACTTC
CDR3: CASSQGRGALGTQYF

size: NA
V: TRBV5-1
D: NA
J: TRBJ2-3
DNA: TGCGCCAGCAGCTGGGCCAGGGCCACAGATACGCAGTATTTT
CDR3: CASSWARATDTQYF

size: few
V: TRBV11-3
D: TRBD1
J: TRBJ1-1
DNA: TGTGCCAGCAGCTTAATTTTGACAGGGGCTATTAACACTGAAGCTTTCTTT
CDR3: CASSLILTGAINTEAFF

size: NA
V: TRBV10-1
D: NA
J: TRBJ1-2
DNA: TGCGCCCTATCCCGGTTTGTCGACTATGGCTACACCTTC
CDR3: CALSRFVDYGYTF

size: NA
V: TRBV10-3
D: TRBD1
J: TRBJ2-7
DNA: TGTGCCATCAGTGAGTCGACGGGACAGGGCTCCTACGAGCAGTACTTC
CDR3: CAISESTGQGSYEQYF

size: NA
V: TRBV28
D: NA
J: TRBJ1-5
DNA: TGTGCCAGCAGGACCGGGGTCTGGGGCAATCAGCCCCAGCATTTT
CDR3: CASRTGVWGNQPQHF

size: NA
V: TRBV7-9
D: TRBD2
J: TRBJ2-1
DNA: TGTGCCAGCAGTCGGACTAGCGGGGGCTCCTACAATGAGCAGTTCTTC
CDR3: CASSRTSGGSYNEQFF

size: NA
V: TRBV7-2
D: NA
J: TRBJ2-5
DNA: TGTGCCAGCAGCTTACAGGGTTGGGAGACCCAGTACTTC
CDR3: CASSLQGWETQYF

size: NA
V: TRBV4-1
D: NA
J: TRBJ1-5
DNA: TGCGCCAGCAGCCCCTCGGACAGTGGCCTCAATCAGCCCCAGCATTTT
CDR3: CASSPSDSGLNQPQHF

size: NA
V: TRBV14
D: TRBD1
J: TRBJ1-1
DNA: TGTGCCAGCAGCTACGGACAGGGATGGCCCACTGAAGCTTTCTTT
CDR3: CASSYGQGWPTEAFF

size: NA
V: TRBV6-1
D: TRBD1
J: TRBJ2-3
DNA: TGTGCCAGCAGGGACAGGGGAACGGATACGCAGTATTTT
CDR3: CASRDRGTDTQYF

size: NA
V: TRBV20-1
D: NA
J: TRBJ1-1
DNA: TGCAGTGCTAGAGGCGACACTGAAGCTTTCTTT
CDR3: CSARGDTEAFF

size: NA
V: TRBV5-4
D: TRBD1
J: TRBJ2-6
DNA: TGTGCCAGCAGCGGACAGGGGACTGGGGCCAACGTCCTGACTTTC
CDR3: CASSGQGTGANVLTF

size: NA
V: TRBV5-4
D: TRBD1
J: TRBJ1-6
DNA: TGCGCCAGCAGCCAAGCCGGGACAGGTTATTCACCCCTCCACTTT
CDR3: CASSQAGTGYSPLHF

size: few
V: TRBV10-3
D: TRBD1
J: TRBJ2-2
DNA: TGTGCCATCAGTGCTGCTTCGGACAGGGTCGCCGGGGAGCTGTTTTTT
CDR3: CAISAASDRVAGELFF

size: NA
V: TRBV2
D: TRBD1
J: TRBJ2-7
DNA: TGTGCCAGCACCTCGATGGCAGGGGGCTCGGGGGAGCAGTACTTC
CDR3: CASTSMAGGSGEQYF

size: NA
V: TRBV30
D: NA
J: TRBJ2-1
DNA: TGTGCCTGGAGTCCAGGGGTTGCAAGGTACAATGAGCAGTTCTTC
CDR3: CAWSPGVARYNEQFF

size: NA
V: TRBV5-1
D: NA
J: TRBJ2-1
DNA: TGCGCCAGCAGCTTTTCCTACTACAATGAGCAGTTCTTC
CDR3: CASSFSYYNEQFF

size: few
V: TRBV11-3
D: NA
J: TRBJ1-3
DNA: TGTGCCAGCAGCCCCAGGACAGACTCTGGAAACACCATATATTTT
CDR3: CASSPRTDSGNTIYF

size: NA
V: TRBV11-3
D: TRBD2
J: TRBJ2-1
DNA: TGTGCCAGCAGCTTATCCGGGACTACTAGATCGGGTGAGCAGTTCTTC
CDR3: CASSLSGTTRSGEQFF

size: NA
V: TRBV6-1
D: NA
J: TRBJ2-2
DNA: TGTGCCAGCAGTGAATCGGTCGGGGAGCTGTTTTTT
CDR3: CASSESVGELFF

size: NA
V: TRBV2
D: NA
J: TRBJ2-5
DNA: TGTGCCCGCGGATCGGGCCAAGAGACCCAGTACTTC
CDR3: CARGSGQETQYF

size: NA
V: TRBV11-3
D: NA
J: TRBJ1-2
DNA: TGTGCCAGCAGCTTATGGGGTGATGAGGCGACAGCCACTCACCGCTTC
CDR3: CASSLWGDEATATHRF

size: NA
V: TRBV7-6
D: NA
J: TRBJ2-3
DNA: TGTGCCAGCAGCCTCTCCAGTAGGGGGTGGACAGATACGCAGTATTTT
CDR3: CASSLSSRGWTDTQYF

size: NA
V: TRBV6-1
D: NA
J: TRBJ1-3
DNA: TGTGCCACCTCCCCGGGAAACACCATATATTTT
CDR3: CATSPGNTIYF

size: NA
V: TRBV7-2
D: NA
J: TRBJ2-3
DNA: TGTGCCAGCAGCTTACTAGCGTCAGATACGCAGTATTTT
CDR3: CASSLLASDTQYF